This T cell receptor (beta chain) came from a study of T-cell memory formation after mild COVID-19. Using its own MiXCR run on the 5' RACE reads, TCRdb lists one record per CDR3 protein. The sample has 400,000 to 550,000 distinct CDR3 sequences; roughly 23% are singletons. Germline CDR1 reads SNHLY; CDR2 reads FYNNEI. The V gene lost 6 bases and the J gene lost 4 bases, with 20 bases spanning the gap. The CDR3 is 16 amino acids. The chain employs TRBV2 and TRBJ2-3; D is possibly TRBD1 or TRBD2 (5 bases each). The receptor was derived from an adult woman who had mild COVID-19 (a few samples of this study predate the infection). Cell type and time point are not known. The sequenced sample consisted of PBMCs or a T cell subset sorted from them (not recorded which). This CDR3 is CASSGFWGRAADTQYF. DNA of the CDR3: TGTGCCAGCAGCGGATTCTGGGGGAGAGCGGCAGATACGCAGTATTTT.